This entry lists 10 T cell receptor beta chains sequenced from one sample in a study of cytomegalovirus exposure and HLA in healthy donors. The PCR employed 60 Vbeta primers together with 13 Jbeta primers. Only in-frame clones appear in the TCRdb table, and some are missing; sequencing was by immunoSEQ multiplex PCR. Counted here are roughly 100,000 clones, approximately 83% occurring once; the ten biggest clones make up under 4%. The sample consisted of PBMCs. All receptors derive from a female donor in good health and CMV-seropositive.

There are a few counts of this clone. The J gene is TRBJ2-5, the V gene TRBV27; no clear D gene. There are 16 residues in the CDR3. Trimming took off 5 bases at V and 3 bases at J, with 19 bases between the two ends. Germline V gene data show CDR1 as MNHEY and CDR2 as SMNVEV (reference sequence). Here the CDR3 DNA reads TGTGCCAGCAGTGCCCTGCTCGCTACGGGTAAAGAGACCCAGTACTTC. Its translation: CASSALLATGKETQYF.

This rearrangement joins TRBV2 to TRBJ1-2, with 8 bases matching TRBD1. The CDR3 is made up of 14 amino acids. With 1 base clipped from V and 6 bases from J, the junction kept 4 bases outside the gene matches. The germline V gene encodes CDR1 SNHLY and CDR2 FYNNEI. The DNA of the CDR3 is TGTGCCAGCAGTGAAGGGACAGGGTGGAATGGCTACACCTTC. Its protein is CASSEGTGWNGYTF.

The V gene is TRBV18, the J gene TRBJ1-1; TRBD1 matches 10 bases. Germline CDR1 reads KGHSH; CDR2 reads LQKENI. The CDR3 runs 15 residues. The V gene end was trimmed by 0 bases and the J gene end by 5 bases; junction bases not matched to a gene: 3. The CDR3 is CASSPPRTGGTEAFF. The CDR3 DNA sequence: TGTGCCAGCTCACCACCCCGGACAGGGGGAACTGAAGCTTTCTTT.

This chain connects TRBV27 to TRBJ1-2; perhaps TRBD1 as D (6 bases). V gave up 5 bases and J gave up 8 bases, with 15 bases separating them. The CDR3 spans 13 residues. Germline loops: CDR1 MNHEY, CDR2 SMNVEV (reference sequence). In nucleotides, the CDR3 is TGTGCCAGCAGTAACACAGGGCCCTTCGGCTACACCTTC. Its translation: CASSNTGPFGYTF.

V gene TRBV7-8 combines with J gene TRBJ1-5, with D perhaps matching TRBD1 (6 bases). Germline V gene data show CDR1 as SGHVS and CDR2 as FQNEAQ. Trimming removed 4 bases from V and 6 bases from J, with 13 bases in between. This CDR3 region has 14 residues. DNA of the CDR3: TGTGCCAGCAGCTCCACAGGGATCTCTCAGCCCCAGCATTTT. Its protein is CASSSTGISQPQHF.

V and J are TRBV5-1 and TRBJ1-1, with D possibly being TRBD1 (5 bases). This CDR3 spans 14 amino acids. The germline V gene encodes CDR1 SGHRS and CDR2 YFSETQ. Trimming shortened V by 5 bases and J by 1 base, and 12 bases separated the two germline ends. The DNA of the CDR3 is TGCGCCAGCAGGGGGGGTAGGGGGAACACTGAAGCTTTCTTT. Its protein product is CASRGGRGNTEAFF.

The chain employs TRBV6-1 and TRBJ2-3, with 12 positions matching TRBD1. Per the germline V gene, CDR1 is MNHNS and CDR2 is SASEGT. With 3 bases clipped from V and 8 bases from J, the junction kept 9 bases outside the gene matches. The CDR3 extends over 16 amino acids. The CDR3 nucleotides read TGTGCCAGCAGTGAGGGACAGGGGGCCCCGCTATTTACGCAGTATTTT. It is translated as CASSEGQGAPLFTQYF.

This clone was detected only once. Written as DNA, the CDR3 is TGCAGCGTGGGGGACAGGGACTATGGCTACACCTTC. This sequence encodes CSVGDRDYGYTF. The chain joins TRBV29-1 to TRBJ1-2, with 9 bases matching TRBD1. CDR1 is SQVTM and CDR2 is ANQGSEA in the germline V gene. The V segment lost 6 bases and the J segment 3 bases; nucleotides outside the gene matches: 2. The CDR3 length is 12 residues.

This clone was found a few times. The rearrangement uses TRBV5-4 and TRBJ1-5; possibly TRBD1 for D (5 bases). The germline V gene encodes CDR1 SGHNT and CDR2 YYREEE (reference sequence). Trimming took 2 bases from V and 7 from J, leaving 13 bases between them. The CDR3 is 14 residues long. The CDR3 nucleotides are TGTGCCAGCAGCTTCCAGGGTACCAGCCAGCCCCAGCATTTT. Protein: CASSFQGTSQPQHF.

The CDR3 coding sequence is TGTGCCACCAGCAGAGTACCGGAGGAGGCGGGGATATACAATGAGCAGTTCTTC. It translates to CATSRVPEEAGIYNEQFF. The J gene is TRBJ2-1, the V gene TRBV15; possible D gene TRBD2, 6 bases. Germline values: CDR1 LNHNV, CDR2 YYDKDF (reference sequence). Trimming stripped 1 base from V and 4 bases from J, with 20 bases between. The CDR3 extends over 18 amino acids.